This T cell receptor (beta chain) was captured by sequencing in a study of cytomegalovirus exposure and HLA in healthy donors. Whole-study findings and limits: Earlier analysis found most TCR beta V segments productive about 90% or about 30% of the time.

V was trimmed by 4 bases and J by 4 bases, leaving 13 bases between them. The CDR3 loop spans 14 amino acids. Per the germline V gene, CDR1 is LGHNA and CDR2 is YSLEER. PCR employed 60 Vbeta and 13 Jbeta primers. The method was immunoSEQ multiplex PCR; TCRdb's version includes in-frame clones alone and lacks a portion of them. The sample consists of about 200,000 clones, approximately 80% of them appearing once. This clone was found a few times. As yet, its antigen is unknown. V and J are TRBV4-3 and TRBJ1-2; the D gene is possibly TRBD1 (6 bases). The sequencing input was PBMCs. This TCR was sampled from a girl aged 10 to 17 in good health and CMV-seronegative. The CDR3, as DNA: TGCGCCAGCAGCCCCGGACAGTCACTCTATGGCTACACCTTC. This translates into CASSPGQSLYGYTF.